These 30 T cell receptor beta chains share one sample of origin, sequenced in a study of tumor-infiltrating lymphocytes in primary liver carcinoma. Starting material of around 490 ng total RNA yielded TCR beta cDNA via a constant-region primer. It was through three nested multiplex PCR rounds of slightly modified ARM-PCR that TCR beta libraries arose. Running roughly 10 cycles apiece, the first two PCR rounds relied on TRBV1-TRBV30 forward primers together with a C-beta reverse primer. Each CDR3 protein is one row after TCRdb ran MiXCR on the multiplex PCR reads. The sample shows almost 200,000 distinct CDR3 sequences, less than 70% of them seen only once. Researchers drew blood RNA from unsorted whole blood and extracted germline DNA as well. Sequencing used peripheral blood. All receptors derive from a woman aged 55-70 years with primary liver carcinoma and hepatitis B virus infection.

In its sample, this clonotype was seen a few times. The J gene is TRBJ1-5, the V gene TRBV6-2 or TRBV6-3; possibly TRBD1 for D (5 bases). The germline V gene encodes CDR1 MNHEY and CDR2 SVGEGT. This CDR3 region has 14 residues. Between the trimmed V and J ends, which lost 7 bases and 5 bases, there was a span of 15 bases. CDR3 protein: CASTLVKGDQPQHF. The CDR3 DNA is TGTGCCAGCACCCTGGTGAAAGGGGATCAGCCCCAGCATTTT.

With regard to this clonotype: One end of the junction varies from germline; a read error may be responsible. The V gene is TRBV12-3 or TRBV12-4, the J gene TRBJ1-1; TRBD1 matches at 8 bases. The CDR3 extends over 16 amino acids. Here the CDR3 DNA reads TGTGCCAGCAGTTTGGAATGGACAGGGATGAAAACTGAAGCTTTCTTT. This codes for CASSLEWTGMKTEAFF.

This clonotype appeared a single time. This clone may be a read error of a much larger clone one base away. This chain uses TRBV14 with TRBJ1-1; possibly TRBD1 for D (6 bases). Per germline, CDR1 SGHDN and CDR2 FVKESK. There are 16 residues in the CDR3. The CDR3: CASIQGRTVAISEAFF. The CDR3 coding sequence is TGTGCCAGCATCCAAGGGCGGACAGTCGCTATCTCTGAAGCTTTCTTT.

The chain is built from TRBV11-2 and TRBJ2-1, with 7 bases lining up with TRBD2. Germline V lookup: CDR1 SGHAT, CDR2 FQNNGV. This CDR3 region has 17 residues. V lost 5 bases, J lost 11 bases, and 21 bases stayed unmatched. CDR3 nucleotide sequence: TGTGCCAGCAGCCTGACCGGGACTAACGGGAGCCGGGGTAAGCAGTTCTTC. Translated: CASSLTGTNGSRGKQFF.

Remarks on this clonotype: This may be a read error, as it is one base from a much larger clone. This likely comes from a read error, as the CDR3 has no conserved phenylalanine or tryptophan at its end. The chain couples TRBV28 to TRBJ2-2, with a tentative D call TRBD2 (7 bases). The CDR3 length is 14 residues. CDR1 is MDHEN and CDR2 is SYDVKM in the germline V gene. Between the trimmed V and J ends, which lost 6 bases and 5 bases, there was a span of 13 bases. The CDR3 reads CASSRGGGTGELFL. In DNA form, the CDR3 reads TGTGCCAGCAGCAGAGGGGGGGGGACCGGGGAGCTGTTTTTG.

The V call is TRBV10-3, the J call TRBJ1-2, with D tentatively TRBD1 (6 bases). The V end was cut by 6 bases, the J end by 6 bases, with 20 bases between. From germline, CDR1 is ENHRY and CDR2 SYGVKD. There are 15 residues in the CDR3. As DNA, the CDR3 is TGTGCCATCAGGATAGAGCTTGCAGGGGACAATGGCTACACCTTC. Residues: CAIRIELAGDNGYTF.

This clonotype came up many times. This chain connects TRBV7-9 to TRBJ2-5, with TRBD2 identical over 7 bases. The CDR3 contains 13 residues. J gave up 5 bases and V 0 bases, and 0 bases lay outside the gene matches. Germline CDR1 SEHNR, CDR2 FQNEAQ (reference sequence). CDR3 sequence: CASSLAGGETQYF. As DNA, the CDR3 is TGTGCCAGCAGCTTAGCGGGAGGGGAGACCCAGTACTTC.

This clonotype was counted at least ten times. CDR3 DNA sequence: TGTGCCAGCAGTTACTCCGGTTGGTTGAGCACAGATACGCAGTATTTT. Residues: CASSYSGWLSTDTQYF. The chain employs TRBV6-5 and TRBJ2-3, with unresolved D. Germline values: CDR1 MNHEY, CDR2 SVGAGI. The CDR3 loop spans 16 amino acids. V shed 0 bases and J shed 0 bases, with 10 bases lying between them.

This rearrangement joins TRBV5-1 to TRBJ2-7; D tentatively fits TRBD1 or TRBD2 (6 bases each). The CDR3 contains 15 residues. V was shortened by 9 bases and J by 4 bases, with 23 bases between the two germline ends. Germline CDR1 reads SGHRS; CDR2 reads YFSETQ. CDR3 sequence reads: CATRAEQGLAYEQYF. The CDR3 DNA reads TGCGCCACGAGGGCGGAACAGGGACTCGCTTACGAGCAGTACTTC. Combining the CDR3 with reference TRBV5-1 and TRBJ2-7 gives the whole variable domain KAGVTQTPRYLIKTRGQQVTLSCSPISGHRSVSWYQQTPGQGLQFLFEYFSETQRNKGNFPGRFSGRQFSNSRSEMNVSTLELGDSALYLCATRAEQGLAYEQYFGPGTRLTVT.

Concerning this clonotype: A junction end diverges from the germline sequence, so it may reflect a read error. This chain joins TRBV5-1 and TRBJ1-2; a weak D match, TRBD1 (5 bases). This CDR3 comprises 15 residues. CDR1 is SGHRS and CDR2 is YFSETQ in the germline V gene. The CDR3 region is CASTLGVGRDYGYTF. The CDR3 DNA sequence: TGTGCCAGCACCTTGGGAGTAGGACGGGACTATGGGTACACCTTC.

Points on this clonotype: With a much larger clone just one base away, this may be a read error. CDR3 amino acids: CASSQASGFGKNIQYF. CDR3 in DNA: TGTGCCAGCAGCCAAGCCTCTGGGTTCGGCAAAAACATTCAGTACTTC. The rearrangement uses TRBV14 and TRBJ2-4; D gene unclear. Looked up from germline, CDR1 is SGHDN and CDR2 is FVKESK. V lost 1 base and J lost 3, with 13 bases in between. The CDR3 length is 16 residues.

This clonotype was picked up many times. The chain has TRBV10-3 and TRBJ2-2; 11 bases align to TRBD2. The CDR3 is 16 amino acids. V was clipped by 4 bases and J by 1 base; unmatched bases: 2. Per the germline V gene, CDR1 is ENHRY and CDR2 is SYGVKD. In DNA form, the CDR3 reads TGTGCCATCAGTGGGCTAGCGGGAGGGAACACCGGGGAGCTGTTTTTT. It yields the protein CAISGLAGGNTGELFF.

This clonotype was picked up many times. In DNA form, the CDR3 reads TGTGCCAGCAGCCGCCGGGACAGGGCGGACCAGCCCCAGCATTTT. Protein product: CASSRRDRADQPQHF. The chain uses TRBV6-6 and TRBJ1-5; TRBD1 agrees at 9 bases. Losses at the gene ends were 6 bases for V and 7 bases for J; bases not matched to a gene: 10. This CDR3 contains 15 residues. The V gene's germline CDR1 is MNHNY and CDR2 SVGAGI (reference sequence).

With regard to this clonotype: A much larger clone is a single base away; this may be a read error. This sequence joins TRBV7-8 and TRBJ2-2; tentatively, D is TRBD2 (6 bases). The length of the CDR3 is 13 residues. Germline V CDR1 and CDR2: SGHVS, FQNEAQ. The CDR3 sequence is CASRGGNNGELFF. In DNA, the CDR3 is TGTGCCTCAAGAGGAGGGAACAACGGGGAGCTGTTTTTT.

Note on this clonotype: Likely a read error: the CDR3 ends without its conserved phenylalanine or tryptophan. V is TRBV4-2 and J is TRBJ1-5; TRBD1 agrees at 8 bases. V was clipped by 4 bases and J by 7 bases; unmatched bases: 9. The CDR3 is 15 residues long. In germline, CDR1 is LGHNA, CDR2 YNFKEQ. CDR3 amino acids: CASSLRGQVDQPQHL. CDR3 DNA: TGTGCCAGCAGCCTACGGGGACAGGTTGACCAGCCCCAGCATCTT.

This clonotype was recorded at least ten times. This chain links TRBV6-2 or TRBV6-3 with TRBJ2-7; possible D gene TRBD1, 5 bases. The germline V and J ends were trimmed by 0 bases and 2 bases, with 11 bases remaining between them. CDR3 length equals 15 residues. Germline V gene sequence: CDR1 MNHEY, CDR2 SVGEGT. The CDR3 sequence is CASSYSDSSTYEQYF. DNA of the CDR3: TGTGCCAGCAGTTACTCCGACAGTTCGACCTACGAGCAGTACTTC.

This clonotype was seen many times. The chain couples TRBV10-3 to TRBJ1-2; 12 nucleotides agree with TRBD1. The CDR3 sequence is 16 residues long. Trimming took 5 bases from V and 2 from J; bases not matched to a gene: 6. The germline gives CDR1 ENHRY, CDR2 SYGVKD. Written as DNA, the CDR3 is TGTGCCATCAGTCCGGGACAGGGGGCGGGGAACTATGGCTACACCTTC. It yields the protein CAISPGQGAGNYGYTF.

Of note for this clonotype: A read error may account for a junction end that differs from germline. The chain joins TRBV11-2 to TRBJ2-1; possible D gene TRBD2, 5 bases. Germline lookup yields CDR1 SGHAT and CDR2 FQNNGV. The length of the CDR3 is 14 residues. The DNA of the CDR3 is TGCGTCACCCATGTGGGGAGCATCTACAATGAGCAGTTCTTC. As protein: CVTHVGSIYNEQFF.

This chain joins TRBV5-4 and TRBJ2-5; tentatively, D is TRBD1 (6 bases). V lost 5 bases and J 4 bases, leaving 12 bases between the germline ends. Germline CDR1 is SGHNT and CDR2 is YYREEE (reference sequence). There are 13 residues in the CDR3. DNA of the CDR3: TGTGCCAGCAGTCAGGGGAGTCGAGAGACCCAGTACTTC. It specifies CASSQGSRETQYF.

Turning to this clonotype: At one of its ends the junction is not consistent with the germline gene, which may arise from a read error. The V and J genes are TRBV11-2 and TRBJ2-5, with 7 bases that match TRBD2. The CDR3 has 16 amino acids. In germline, CDR1 is SGHAT, CDR2 FQNNGV. The CDR3 reads CASSYSRGCGRETQHF. CDR3 nucleotides: TGTGCTAGCAGCTACTCCCGTGGTTGCGGGAGAGAGACCCAGCACTTC.

Comment on this clonotype: A much larger clone is a single base away; this may be a read error. The chain employs TRBV6-5 and TRBJ2-3; tentative D call: TRBD1 (6 bases). V dropped 6 bases and J dropped 1 base, with 11 bases sitting between them. Germline CDR1 reads MNHEY; CDR2 reads SVGAGI. This CDR3 is built from 14 residues. The CDR3 region has the DNA TGTGCCAGCAGGTCCTCAGGGGGCACAGATACGCAGTATTTT. It yields the protein CASRSSGGTDTQYF.

This rearrangement joins TRBV5-1 to TRBJ2-1; D may be TRBD1 (6 bases). This CDR3 is 15 amino acids long. Trimming removed 7 bases from V and 5 bases from J, with 19 bases in between. Looked up from germline, CDR1 is SGHRS and CDR2 is YFSETQ. This chain's CDR3 is CASFPGHRSNNEQFF. The DNA of the CDR3 is TGCGCCAGCTTTCCGGGACACAGGTCAAACAATGAGCAGTTCTTC.

Regarding this clonotype: With a much larger clone just one base away, this may be a read error. The DNA for the CDR3 is TGTGCCATCAGTGAGCGACAGAGTCGAGGCACAGATACGCAGTATTTT. Translated, it gives CAISERQSRGTDTQYF. The chain combines TRBV10-3 with TRBJ2-3; a weak D match, TRBD1 (5 bases). The V gene lost 2 bases and the J gene lost 1 base, with 13 bases spanning the gap. Germline lookup yields CDR1 ENHRY and CDR2 SYGVKD. The CDR3 spans 16 residues.

The CDR3 DNA reads TGCGCCAGCAGCCCCCTGGACAGCCGCAATCAGCCCCAGCATTTT. Residues: CASSPLDSRNQPQHF. The rearrangement joins TRBV4-1 to TRBJ1-5, with D possibly matching TRBD1 (6 bases). Germline V lookup: CDR1 MGHRA, CDR2 YSYEKL. The CDR3 has 15 residues. Trimming stripped 4 bases from V and 2 bases from J, with 12 bases between.

This clonotype was found many times. The chain is built from TRBV7-9 and TRBJ1-1; TRBD1 agrees at 10 bases. The CDR3 runs 13 residues. After removal of 8 bases from V and 3 bases from J, the junction contained 3 bases not matched to a gene. Germline V gives CDR1 SEHNR, CDR2 FQNEAQ (reference sequence). The DNA of the CDR3 is TGTGCCAGCGCGGACAGGGGGGACACTGAAGCTTTCTTT. Translating it yields CASADRGDTEAFF.

Concerning this clonotype: A much larger clonotype is one base distant, so this may be a read error. V and J are TRBV5-4 and TRBJ2-7; 10 nucleotides align to TRBD1. CDR1 SGHNT and CDR2 YYREEE come from the germline V gene (reference sequence). This CDR3 region has 14 residues. V lost 5 bases, J lost 4 bases, and 6 bases stayed unmatched. The CDR3 reads CASSYGTGEYEQYF. CDR3 sequence (DNA): TGTGCCAGCAGTTATGGGACAGGGGAGTACGAGCAGTACTTC.

The table lists this clonotype with many counts. This chain joins TRBV5-1 and TRBJ2-3, with 10 bases lining up with TRBD2. The CDR3 has 15 amino acids. V lost 2 bases to trimming and J lost 3 bases; unmatched junction nucleotides: 3. Per the germline V gene, CDR1 is SGHRS and CDR2 is YFSETQ. The CDR3 DNA is TGCGCCAGCAGCTTATCGACTAGCGGGACAGATACGCAGTATTTT. Encoded protein: CASSLSTSGTDTQYF. Combining the CDR3 with reference TRBV5-1 and TRBJ2-3 gives the whole variable domain KAGVTQTPRYLIKTRGQQVTLSCSPISGHRSVSWYQQTPGQGLQFLFEYFSETQRNKGNFPGRFSGRQFSNSRSEMNVSTLELGDSALYLCASSLSTSGTDTQYFGPGTRLTVL.

The chain links TRBV5-1 to TRBJ2-7; D remains ambiguous. The CDR3 is made up of 13 amino acids. V was cut by 0 bases and J by 10 bases, with 14 bases left in between. Germline-derived CDR1 and CDR2 are SGHRS and YFSETQ. CDR3 sequence reads: CASSLEWYYGQYF. CDR3 sequence (DNA): TGCGCCAGCAGCTTGGAGTGGTATTACGGACAGTACTTC.

Details on this clonotype: The junction departs from the called germline gene at one end, perhaps through a read error. The CDR3 sequence is CSVRDPPRDTQYF. The CDR3 nucleotides are TGCAGCGTCCGGGACCCCCCAAGGGATACGCAGTACTTT. The chain links TRBV29-1 to TRBJ2-3; TRBD1 or TRBD2 may be the D gene (5 bases each). The germline CDR1 and CDR2 sequences are SQVTM and ANQGSEA. CDR3 length: 13 amino acids.

V and J are TRBV11-2 and TRBJ2-7; 8 bases are shared with TRBD1. J was trimmed by 3 bases and V by 5 bases; bases with no gene match: 6. The CDR3 length is 14 residues. Germline CDR1 is SGHAT and CDR2 is FQNNGV. The CDR3 DNA sequence: TGTGCCAGCAGCCATGGGACAGGCTGCTACGAGCAGTACTTC. Translation gives CASSHGTGCYEQYF.